Following are 5 T cell receptor beta chains from one sample sequenced in a study of chemoradiotherapy in HPV16-positive cancers. The repertoire was sequenced with immunoSEQ multiplex PCR; TCRdb's copy has only in-frame clones and lacks some. The sample lists tens of thousands of clones, around 85% occurring once. The material sequenced was blood, taken from a patient who underwent chemoradiotherapy. The receptor set was obtained from a human donor with HPV-associated anogenital cancer.

This clone was seen once. The chain links TRBV30 to TRBJ2-7; TRBD2 matches at 10 bases. The CDR3 consists of 13 residues. The germline CDR1 and CDR2 sequences are GTSNPN and SVGIG (reference sequence). The trim removed 3 bases at V and 7 bases at J, leaving 6 bases unmatched. The CDR3 DNA reads TGTGCCTGGAGGCTAGCGGGGGTCGGGGAGCAGTACTTC. Translation: CAWRLAGVGEQYF. The whole variable domain, remainder taken from reference TRBV30 and TRBJ2-7, is SQTIHQWPATLVQPVGSPLSLECTVEGTSNPNLYWYRQAAGRGLQLLFYSVGIGQISSEVPQNLSASRPQDRQFILSSKKLLLSDSGFYLCAWRLAGVGEQYFGPGTRLTVT.

The rearrangement links TRBV5-8 to TRBJ2-2; tentative D call: TRBD2 (6 bases). With 4 bases removed from V and 4 bases from J, the gap between germline ends came to 14 bases. The germline V gene has CDR1 SGHTS and CDR2 YDEGEE. This CDR3 region has 15 residues. CDR3 protein: CASSGGGLTTGELFF. The CDR3 nucleotides are TGTGCCAGCAGCGGAGGCGGACTAACCACCGGGGAGCTGTTTTTT. Drawing the rest from reference TRBV5-8 and TRBJ2-2, the complete variable domain is EAGVTQSPTHLIKTRGQQATLRCSPISGHTSVYWYQQALGLGLQFLLWYDEGEERNRGNFPPRFSGRQFPNYSSELNVNALELEDSALYLCASSGGGLTTGELFFGEGSRLTVL.

This rearrangement joins TRBV19 to TRBJ1-5; D not resolved. The CDR3 length is 16 residues. The V end was cut by 4 bases, the J end by 3 bases, with 16 bases between. The germline CDR1 and CDR2 sequences are LNHDA and SQIVND (reference sequence). The CDR3: CASSNPPGRINQPQHF. Written as DNA, the CDR3 is TGTGCCAGTAGTAACCCCCCCGGACGCATCAATCAGCCCCAGCATTTT.

This chain links TRBV6-1 with TRBJ1-5; no clear D. Trimming cost V 4 bases and J 3 bases, with 7 bases left between them. This CDR3 comprises 13 residues. Germline CDR1 is MNHNS and CDR2 is SASEGT. The CDR3: CASSGSSNQPQHF. The DNA of the CDR3 is TGTGCCAGCAGTGGCAGTTCCAATCAGCCCCAGCATTTT.

V gene TRBV19 combines with J gene TRBJ1-1, with D possibly TRBD1 on 5 matching bases. Germline assignment: CDR1 LNHDA and CDR2 SQIVND (reference sequence). The CDR3 consists of 15 residues. Trimming removed 6 bases at V and 0 bases at J, with 14 bases between. The CDR3 spells CASSPRQSMNTEAFF. The CDR3 coding sequence is TGTGCCAGTAGCCCACGACAGAGCATGAACACTGAAGCTTTCTTT.